Listed below are T cell receptor beta chains from one sample, sequenced in a study of blood T cell repertoires in COVID-19. Repertoires were generated with immunoSEQ multiplex PCR, while TCRdb's copy carries only in-frame clones and drops some. The sample has 300,000 to 400,000 clones, approximately 90% seen once. Sequences were obtained from peripheral blood. Receptor source: a man younger than 40 with COVID-19, enrolled during active disease. Each CDR3 is given with its conserved first and last residue. D genes are given only for firm matches. Clone size is given for some rows only: seen once, a few or many times, or a class if the clone is expanded.

abundance	v_gene	d_gene	j_gene	CDR3aa	CDR3nt
NA	TRBV7-3	TRBD1	TRBJ1-2	CASSSRTGGFDGYTF	TGTGCCAGCAGCTCACGGACAGGGGGGTTCGATGGCTACACCTTC
once	TRBV29-1	NA	TRBJ2-6	CSVEVAGTGANVLTF	TGCAGCGTTGAAGTGGCGGGGACTGGGGCCAACGTCCTGACTTTC
NA	TRBV30	TRBD1	TRBJ1-1	CAWTGQGNTEAFF	TGTGCCTGGACCGGACAGGGGAACACTGAAGCTTTCTTT
NA	TRBV5-5	TRBD1	TRBJ1-1	CASSFRPGGTEAFF	TGTGCCAGCAGCTTTAGACCAGGGGGCACTGAAGCTTTCTTT
NA	TRBV24-1	NA	TRBJ2-1	CATSDFYRDKVF	TGTGCCACCAGTGATTTTTACAGGGATAAGGTCTTC
few	TRBV4-1	TRBD1	TRBJ2-1	CASSQSQGFEQFF	TGCGCCAGCAGCCAGTCACAGGGGTTTGAGCAGTTCTTC
NA	TRBV28	TRBD2	TRBJ2-7	CASRTGGKDYEQYF	TGTGCCAGCAGAACGGGGGGAAAAGACTACGAGCAGTACTTC
NA	TRBV12-3/TRBV12-4	TRBD1	TRBJ1-4	CASGRGLEKLFF	TGTGCCAGCGGAAGGGGGCTTGAAAAACTGTTTTTT
NA	TRBV12-3/TRBV12-4	NA	TRBJ1-1	CASSLFPQEALF	TGTGCCAGCAGTTTGTTCCCCCAAGAAGCTCTCTTT
NA	TRBV24-1	NA	TRBJ2-1	CATSGLGGNEQFF	TGTGCCACCAGTGGTCTCGGCGGCAATGAGCAGTTCTTC
NA	TRBV19	TRBD1	TRBJ1-2	CASSTVAGGYGYTF	TGTGCCAGTAGTACCGTGGCAGGGGGCTATGGCTACACCTTC
NA	TRBV7-3	TRBD2	TRBJ2-5	CASSPLAGGLETQYF	TGTGCCAGCAGCCCGTTAGCGGGGGGGCTAGAGACCCAGTACTTC
NA	TRBV6-2/TRBV6-3	NA	TRBJ1-1	CASSYLQAPREAFF	TGTGCCAGCAGTTATCTTCAAGCCCCCCGTGAAGCTTTCTTT
NA	TRBV19	TRBD1	TRBJ1-1	CASSIVGGWAFF	TGTGCCAGTAGTATAGTAGGGGGCTGGGCTTTCTTT
NA	TRBV29-1	NA	TRBJ2-7	CSVDGRGPYEQYF	TGCAGCGTTGATGGGCGGGGCCCCTACGAGCAGTACTTC
once	TRBV6-6	NA	TRBJ1-5	CASYKGQAGSQHF	TGTGCCAGCTATAAGGGGCAGGCCGGATCCCAGCATTTT
few	TRBV5-1	NA	TRBJ2-1	CASRPSAGTGYNEQFF	TGCGCCAGCAGACCTTCTGCCGGGACTGGCTACAATGAGCAGTTCTTC
few	TRBV11-2	NA	TRBJ1-5	CASSPGGKSNQPQHF	TGTGCCAGCAGCCCCGGGGGAAAAAGCAATCAGCCCCAGCATTTT
NA	TRBV11-3	TRBD2	TRBJ2-1	CASSPSWREYSEQFF	TGTGCCAGCAGCCCGTCTTGGCGGGAGTATAGTGAGCAGTTCTTC
NA	TRBV24-1	TRBD1	TRBJ2-1	CATSDLGQDSYNEQFF	TGTGCCACCAGTGATTTGGGACAGGACTCCTACAATGAGCAGTTCTTC
NA	TRBV9	NA	TRBJ2-1	CASSDDPQGTIRQFF	TGTGCCAGCAGCGACGACCCTCAGGGTACAATACGGCAGTTCTTC
NA	TRBV19	NA	TRBJ2-1	CASQGGDSYNEQFF	TGTGCCAGTCAGGGCGGGGACTCCTACAATGAGCAGTTCTTC
NA	TRBV2	TRBD1	TRBJ1-4	CASSERDRTGKLFF	TGTGCCAGCAGTGAAAGAGACAGGACAGGAAAACTGTTTTTT
NA	TRBV5-1	TRBD1	TRBJ1-1	CASSPGTGAGGTEAFF	TGCGCCAGCAGCCCCGGGACAGGGGCGGGTGGGACTGAAGCTTTCTTT
NA	TRBV7-2	NA	TRBJ1-3	CASSRDRSSNTIYF	TGTGCCAGCAGCCGTGACAGGAGTTCGAACACCATATATTTT